This T cell receptor (beta chain) appears in the sequencing data of a study of T cell clones after liver transplantation. As for the study in general: HCV positivity affected three of eight recipients; the rest lacked autoimmune or viral indications. Without induction therapy, subjects received standard immunosuppression until 12-24 months post-transplant. Study observations and caveats: The donor-reactive repertoire was only partly measurable in two subjects, lacking donor cells.

Germline assignment: CDR1 SQVTM and CDR2 ANQGSEA. V was pared by 4 bases and J by 3 bases, with 10 bases between. This CDR3 region has 12 residues. Here immunoSEQ multiplex PCR was the method, and the copy in TCRdb shows in-frame clones only, minus some. The table lists 8,500 to 10,000 clones, about 75% of them singletons, with 15% to 20% in the top ten. As concerns this clone: Its antigen is still unknown.

Material: CD8+ T cells from blood, obtained before liver transplant. The receptor was derived from a human donor who received a liver transplant. The V and J genes are TRBV29-1 and TRBJ2-7, with TRBD1 as a possible D gene (6 bases). The CDR3 is CSVGTQGYEQYF. The CDR3 DNA reads as TGCAGCGTTGGCACACAGGGCTACGAGCAGTACTTC.